A selection of T cell receptor beta chains follows, all from one sample in a study of shared clonotypes between healthy human individuals. Libraries were prepared by immunoSEQ multiplex PCR; TCRdb keeps only in-frame clonotypes and omits some of them. The sample includes hundreds of thousands of clones, around 97% of them seen just once. Sequenced: naive CD4+ T cells sorted from blood. These receptors originate from a woman in her twenties or thirties in good health. The CDR3 runs from the conserved cysteine through the conserved F or W. The D gene is left open where the match is weak.

v_gene	len	j_gene	d_gene	CDR3aa	CDR3nt
TRBV29-1	12	TRBJ1-1	NA	CSVKSMNTEAFF	TGCAGCGTAAAATCTATGAACACTGAAGCTTTCTTT
TRBV27	14	TRBJ2-1	NA	CASSQSGGYNEQFF	TGTGCCAGCAGTCAGAGCGGAGGCTACAATGAGCAGTTCTTC
TRBV6-5	15	TRBJ1-1	TRBD1	CASSPRTGSNTEAFF	TGTGCCAGCAGTCCGCGGACAGGGTCGAACACTGAAGCTTTCTTT
TRBV11-2	15	TRBJ2-3	TRBD1	CASSLGTGRTDTQYF	TGTGCCAGCAGCTTAGGGACAGGCCGCACAGATACGCAGTATTTT
TRBV16	16	TRBJ2-2	NA	CASSQSAGRLAGELFF	TGTGCCAGCAGCCAATCGGCCGGACGATTGGCCGGGGAGCTGTTTTTT
TRBV13	17	TRBJ2-3	TRBD2	CASSRGTSGVSTDTQYF	TGTGCCAGCAGCCGTGGGACTAGCGGAGTGAGCACAGATACGCAGTATTTT
TRBV6-1	12	TRBJ2-1	NA	CASPKDTNEQFF	TGTGCCAGCCCGAAGGACACCAATGAGCAGTTCTTC
TRBV2	14	TRBJ2-5	TRBD2	CASCPAGGCETQYF	TGTGCCAGCTGCCCAGCGGGAGGGTGTGAGACCCAGTACTTC
TRBV6-4	18	TRBJ1-2	NA	CASSEVGDTQRENYGYTF	TGTGCCAGCAGTGAAGTTGGCGATACCCAGCGGGAGAACTATGGCTACACCTTC
TRBV18	12	TRBJ2-3	NA	CASSARTDTQYF	TGTGCCAGCTCAGCTCGCACAGATACGCAGTATTTT
TRBV30	15	TRBJ2-7	TRBD2	CAWKTTSGRAGEQYF	TGTGCCTGGAAAACCACTAGCGGGAGGGCCGGGGAGCAGTACTTC
TRBV5-1	13	TRBJ2-3	NA	CASSLFQGDTQYF	TGCGCCAGCAGCTTATTCCAGGGAGATACGCAGTATTTT
TRBV6-5	15	TRBJ1-1	NA	CASSSSWGMNTEAFF	TGTGCCAGCAGTTCCAGTTGGGGTATGAACACTGAAGCTTTCTTT
TRBV19	14	TRBJ1-2	TRBD1	CASSPGGLYYGYTF	TGTGCCAGTAGTCCAGGGGGCCTATACTATGGCTACACCTTC
TRBV18	11	TRBJ2-7	NA	CASSREYEQYF	TGTGCCAGCTCACGAGAGTACGAGCAGTACTTC
TRBV6-1	15	TRBJ2-1	TRBD2	CASSELAGPYNEQFF	TGTGCCAGCAGTGAACTAGCGGGACCCTACAATGAGCAGTTCTTC
TRBV5-6	15	TRBJ2-7	NA	CASSLIGGNRSEQYF	TGTGCCAGCAGCTTGATCGGCGGGAATCGGTCCGAGCAGTACTTC
TRBV21-1	13	TRBJ1-5	NA	CASISAFGTAQHF	TGTGCCAGCATATCCGCCTTTGGGACGGCCCAGCATTTT
TRBV11-3	17	TRBJ2-5	TRBD1	CASSVGRDRVVQETQYF	TGTGCCAGCAGCGTCGGTAGGGACAGGGTCGTCCAAGAGACCCAGTACTTC